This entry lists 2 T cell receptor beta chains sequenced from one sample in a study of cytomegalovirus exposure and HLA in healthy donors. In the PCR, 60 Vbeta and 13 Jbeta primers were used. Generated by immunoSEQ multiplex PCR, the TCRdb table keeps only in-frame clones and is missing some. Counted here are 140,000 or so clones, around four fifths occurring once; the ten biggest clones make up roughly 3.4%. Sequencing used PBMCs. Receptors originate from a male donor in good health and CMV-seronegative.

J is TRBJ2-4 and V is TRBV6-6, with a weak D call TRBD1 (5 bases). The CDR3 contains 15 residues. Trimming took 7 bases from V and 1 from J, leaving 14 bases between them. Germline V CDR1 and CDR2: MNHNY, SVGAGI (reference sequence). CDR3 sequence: CASTPTRAAKNIQYF. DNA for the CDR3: TGTGCCAGCACCCCCACCAGGGCTGCCAAAAACATTCAGTACTTC.

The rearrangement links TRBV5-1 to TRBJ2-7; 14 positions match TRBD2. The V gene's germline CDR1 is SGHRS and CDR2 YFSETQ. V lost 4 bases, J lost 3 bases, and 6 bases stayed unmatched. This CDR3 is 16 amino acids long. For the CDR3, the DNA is TGCGCCAGCAGCGGCGGGGGACTAGCGGGAGACTACGAGCAGTACTTC. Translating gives CASSGGGLAGDYEQYF.